Presented here are 16 T cell receptor beta chains from one specimen sequenced in a study of early T cells in non-severe SARS-CoV-2 infection. TCRdb recomputed calls from the 5' RACE reads with MiXCR, one row per CDR3 protein. The sample lists 55,000 to 75,000 distinct CDR3 sequences; under 10% were seen once. The material sequenced was whole blood. The receptors shown here come from an adult who was a healthcare worker with PCR-confirmed SARS-CoV-2 infection or an uninfected control (not recorded which).

This clonotype showed up many times. This chain connects TRBV19 to TRBJ2-3; the D gene is possibly TRBD1 (5 bases). The CDR3 is made up of 15 amino acids. V was pared by 1 base and J by 2 bases, with 10 bases between. Germline V lookup: CDR1 LNHDA, CDR2 SQIVND (reference sequence). The CDR3 region is CASSIAQATTDTQYF. CDR3 sequence (DNA): TGTGCCAGTAGTATAGCACAGGCGACCACAGATACGCAGTATTTT. The full variable domain, in which reference TRBV19 and TRBJ2-3 provide the parts outside the CDR3, is DGGITQSPKYLFRKEGQNVTLSCEQNLNHDAMYWYRQDPGQGLRLIYYSQIVNDFQKGDIAEGYSVSREKKESFPLTVTSAQKNPTAFYLCASSIAQATTDTQYFGPGTRLTVL.

V is TRBV6-2 or TRBV6-3 and J is TRBJ2-7; D unresolved. From germline, CDR1 is MNHEY and CDR2 SVGEGT. V lost 3 bases to trimming and J lost 2 bases, with 17 bases between them. This CDR3 comprises 16 residues. Here the CDR3 reads CASSYKLELNTYEQYF. The DNA for the CDR3 is TGTGCCAGCAGTTATAAACTGGAGTTAAATACCTACGAGCAGTACTTC.

This clonotype was recorded many times. The chain is built from TRBV12-3 or TRBV12-4 and TRBJ2-1; 10 bases agree with TRBD2. Trimming cost V 4 bases and J 10 bases; bases outside gene matches: 13. The CDR3 runs 16 residues. The CDR3 bases are TGTGCCAGCAGTTCCCCGAGGGCTAGCGGGGGACTGGAGCAGTTCTTC. Protein sequence: CASSSPRASGGLEQFF.

In this sample, this clonotype turned up many times. J is TRBJ2-5 and V is TRBV7-6, with D perhaps assigned TRBD1 or TRBD2 (5 bases each). CDR3 length: 14 residues. Germline loops: CDR1 SGHVS, CDR2 FNYEAQ. V lost 0 bases and J 4 bases, leaving 9 bases between the germline ends. The CDR3 sequence is CASSLAGVGETQYF. The CDR3 region has the DNA TGTGCCAGCAGCTTAGCGGGGGTAGGAGAGACCCAGTACTTC.

This clonotype has a count of ten or more. The chain couples TRBV12-3 or TRBV12-4 to TRBJ2-1; perhaps D is TRBD1 or TRBD2 (5 bases each). The CDR3 sequence is 15 residues long. Deletions cut 6 bases from V and 7 bases from J, with 19 bases between. The CDR3 coding sequence is TGTGCCAGCAGCTTGACTCCGGGGACGAAAAATGAGCAGTTCTTC. This gives the protein CASSLTPGTKNEQFF.

This clonotype was counted at least ten times. The V and J genes are TRBV28 and TRBJ1-2; D gene unclear. The CDR3 has 17 residues. Trimming pared 2 bases from V and 8 bases from J, leaving 24 bases between. CDR1 is MDHEN and CDR2 is SYDVKM in the germline V gene. The DNA of the CDR3 is TGTGCCAGCAGTTTAGGGCGAGCCGGCTCAAAGGGCGGAGGCTACACCTTC. Amino acid sequence: CASSLGRAGSKGGGYTF.

The rearrangement links TRBV10-2 to TRBJ2-2, with TRBD2 matching 8 bases. The CDR3 contains 14 residues. Germline CDR1 WSHSY, CDR2 SAAADI. Trimming cost V 6 bases and J 6 bases; bases outside gene matches: 6. The CDR3 DNA follows: TGCGCCAGCAGCGGGACTAGGGAGGCCGGGGAGCTGTTTTTT. Translation: CASSGTREAGELFF.

Many counts were recorded for this clonotype. The V gene is TRBV7-2, the J gene TRBJ2-5; the D gene is possibly TRBD2 (6 bases). Germline V gene sequence: CDR1 SGHTA, CDR2 FQGNSA. Trimming pared 7 bases from V and 5 bases from J, leaving 17 bases between. The CDR3 totals 14 residues. CDR3 protein: CASTLGGAGETQYF. DNA for the CDR3: TGTGCCAGCACCCTTGGAGGGGCGGGGGAGACCCAGTACTTC.

The CDR3 loop reads CSVAGLAFEQYF. Here the CDR3 DNA reads TGCAGCGTTGCGGGTCTGGCGTTTGAGCAGTACTTC. The J gene is TRBJ2-7, the V gene TRBV29-1; no reliable D call. The length of the CDR3 is 12 residues. V was shortened by 4 bases and J by 7 bases, with 14 bases between the two germline ends. Per germline, CDR1 SQVTM and CDR2 ANQGSEA.

The CDR3, as DNA: TGTGCCAGTAGTCCCGGGCGGGACAGGCTTCTCGGGGAGCCCCAGCATTTT. The encoded protein is CASSPGRDRLLGEPQHF. The V and J genes are TRBV19 and TRBJ1-5; 8 bases line up with TRBD1. This CDR3 contains 17 residues. Germline lookup yields CDR1 LNHDA and CDR2 SQIVND (reference sequence). V lost 5 bases, J lost 8 bases, and 17 bases stayed unmatched.

This clonotype has only a few counts. The CDR3 DNA reads TGTGCCAGCAGATCGTTGGGCAAACCCGCAGATACGCAGTATTTT. This sequence encodes CASRSLGKPADTQYF. The chain recombines TRBV11-2 with TRBJ2-3, with D uncertain. V lost 6 bases, J lost 4 bases, and 17 bases lay in between. The CDR3 has 15 amino acids. Germline V gives CDR1 SGHAT, CDR2 FQNNGV.

This clonotype occurred many times. The CDR3 bases are TGTGCCAGCAGTGATAGCGGGAGTTCCTACAATGAGCAGTTCTTC. Its translation is CASSDSGSSYNEQFF. The V and J genes are TRBV2 and TRBJ2-1; 9 bases line up with TRBD2. This CDR3 contains 15 residues. Unmatched junction bases numbered 1, after V lost 3 bases and J lost 1 base. From germline, CDR1 is SNHLY and CDR2 FYNNEI.

This clonotype was seen many times. This chain connects TRBV9 to TRBJ1-2, with D uncertain. V dropped 3 bases and J dropped 6 bases, with 9 bases sitting between them. The CDR3 is 12 residues long. Germline CDR1 reads SGDLS; CDR2 reads YYNGEE. For the CDR3, the DNA is TGTGCCAGCAGCGCGAGTATTGATGGCTACACCTTC. This codes for CASSASIDGYTF. Variable domain in full (rest from reference TRBV9 and TRBJ1-2): DSGVTQTPKHLITATGQRVTLRCSPRSGDLSVYWYQQSLDQGLQFLIQYYNGEERAKGNILERFSAQQFPDLHSELNLSSLELGDSALYFCASSASIDGYTFGSGTRLTVV.

This clonotype was counted between two and nine times. The V gene is TRBV7-9, the J gene TRBJ2-7; tentative D call: TRBD1 (7 bases). CDR1 is SEHNR, CDR2 FQNEAQ, per germline (reference sequence). The CDR3 consists of 14 residues. The ends were cut back, 7 bases at V and 1 base at J, with 14 bases in the middle. CDR3: CASKRQGGSYEQYF. Here the CDR3 DNA reads TGTGCCAGCAAGCGCCAGGGGGGATCCTACGAGCAGTACTTC. The full variable domain, rest sourced from reference TRBV7-9 and TRBJ2-7, is DTGVSQNPRHKITKRGQNVTFRCDPISEHNRLYWYRQTLGQGPEFLTYFQNEAQLEKSRLLSDRFSAERPKGSFSTLEIQRTEQGDSAMYLCASKRQGGSYEQYFGPGTRLTVT.

This rearrangement joins TRBV5-4 to TRBJ2-7; 13 bases match TRBD2. J gave up 2 bases and V 5 bases, and 4 bases lay outside the gene matches. Germline V gene lookup returns CDR1 SGHNT and CDR2 YYREEE (reference sequence). This CDR3 has 15 amino acids. The CDR3 here is CASSYGLAGAYEQYF. The DNA for the CDR3 is TGTGCCAGCAGTTACGGACTAGCGGGAGCCTACGAGCAGTACTTC. Together with reference TRBV5-4 and TRBJ2-7, the CDR3 gives the full variable domain: ETGVTQSPTHLIKTRGQQVTLRCSSQSGHNTVSWYQQALGQGPQFIFQYYREEENGRGNFPPRFSGLQFPNYSSELNVNALELDDSALYLCASSYGLAGAYEQYFGPGTRLTVT.

There are many counts of this clonotype. The genes are TRBV24-1 and TRBJ2-2; the D call may be TRBD1 or TRBD2 (5 bases each). With 7 bases removed from V and 3 bases from J, the gap between germline ends came to 17 bases. There are 16 residues in the CDR3. In germline, CDR1 is KGHDR, CDR2 SFDVKD. In DNA form, the CDR3 reads TGTGCCACCAGCAGGGACCCTTTATGGGACACCGGGGAGCTGTTTTTT. Its translation: CATSRDPLWDTGELFF.